These T cell receptor beta chains were read from a single sample in a study of T cell repertoires in cytomegalovirus infection. These TCRs are of unknown antigen specificity. TCRdb recomputed calls from the reads with MiXCR, one row per CDR3 protein. The sample lists approximately 1,000,000 distinct CDR3 sequences, approximately 31% occurring once. The sample here was cultured CD8+ T cells from PBMCs, taken from culture after CMV antigen stimulation. The receptors originated from a human donor in good health (CMV status not recorded). Some clones in this sample may be carry-over from other donors' samples. Both conserved end residues are part of each CDR3. The order of the fields is clone size, V gene, J gene, D gene, CDR3 DNA, CDR3 protein. A D gene is named only where the DNA matches it firmly. Clone size is not always given. Where it is, it says once, few, many or a class for expanded clones.

clone_size: -
v_call: TRBV6-6
j_call: TRBJ1-5
d_call: TRBD1
cdr3_nt: TGTGCCAGCAGTTACGTTACAGGGGAGAATCAGCCCCAGCATTTT
cdr3_aa: CASSYVTGENQPQHF

clone_size: -
v_call: TRBV20-1
j_call: TRBJ2-2
d_call: TRBD2
cdr3_nt: TGCAGTGCTAGCCGGGGGGACCAGAACACCGGGGAGCTGTTTTTT
cdr3_aa: CSASRGDQNTGELFF

clone_size: -
v_call: TRBV29-1
j_call: TRBJ2-7
d_call: TRBD1
cdr3_nt: TGCAGCGCTCGGGACAGTAGCTACGAGCAGTACTTC
cdr3_aa: CSARDSSYEQYF

clone_size: -
v_call: TRBV6-6
j_call: TRBJ1-1
d_call: TRBD1
cdr3_nt: TGTGCCAGCAGTTACCCCCGGGACAGGAACACTGAAGCTTTCTTT
cdr3_aa: CASSYPRDRNTEAFF

clone_size: -
v_call: TRBV7-6
j_call: TRBJ2-1
d_call: -
cdr3_nt: TGTGCCAGCAGCTTATATCCCCCCACATCGACAGACGGTGAGCAGTTCTTC
cdr3_aa: CASSLYPPTSTDGEQFF

clone_size: few
v_call: TRBV27
j_call: TRBJ2-7
d_call: -
cdr3_nt: TGTGCCAGCAGTTTATCAGTACTGCTCGACGACGAGCAGTACTTC
cdr3_aa: CASSLSVLLDDEQYF

clone_size: few
v_call: TRBV19
j_call: TRBJ2-1
d_call: -
cdr3_nt: TGTGCCAGTAGTATAAACAATGAGCAGTTCTTC
cdr3_aa: CASSINNEQFF

clone_size: -
v_call: TRBV29-1
j_call: TRBJ1-2
d_call: -
cdr3_nt: TGCAGCGTTAGACGAGTGTCGTCTCCTGGCTACACCTTC
cdr3_aa: CSVRRVSSPGYTF

clone_size: -
v_call: TRBV19
j_call: TRBJ1-2
d_call: -
cdr3_nt: TGTGCCAGTATTATTCTCGGGACCTCAAACTATGGCTACACCTTC
cdr3_aa: CASIILGTSNYGYTF

clone_size: -
v_call: TRBV10-2
j_call: TRBJ1-1
d_call: -
cdr3_nt: TGCGCCAGCAGTGAGTCGCGGTACACTAAAGCTTTCTTT
cdr3_aa: CASSESRYTKAFF

clone_size: few
v_call: TRBV4-1
j_call: TRBJ2-1
d_call: TRBD2
cdr3_nt: TGCGCCAGCAGCCATTTAGCGGGGGGGCCCTTTGAGCAGTTCTTC
cdr3_aa: CASSHLAGGPFEQFF

clone_size: -
v_call: TRBV4-1
j_call: TRBJ2-6
d_call: -
cdr3_nt: TGCGCCAGCAGCCAAGAGGCAGGGACCGGGGCCAACGTCCTGACTTTC
cdr3_aa: CASSQEAGTGANVLTF

clone_size: many
v_call: TRBV2
j_call: TRBJ2-7
d_call: -
cdr3_nt: TGTGCCAGCGACCCCGGGTTTGGCGAGCAGTACTTC
cdr3_aa: CASDPGFGEQYF